Each of the 8 T cell receptor beta chains below was sequenced from the same sample in a study of PD-1 blockade in classical Hodgkin lymphoma (dated by TCRdb to the early 2020s). Library preparation used the immunoSEQ multiplex PCR assay. TCRdb retrieved this table from immuneACCESS and kept in-frame rearrangements only. Not all clones are present; in checked studies, unresolved V genes account for under half, and no reason is known for the remainder. In this sample the table shows 55,000 to 80,000 clones, about 93% of which occur a single time. Jointly, the top ten make up about 8% of the sample. The sample's time point label, decoded: cycle 1 day 1 (C1D1), immediately before nivolumab initiation. All trial patients had relapsed after autologous stem cell transplantation, with cohorts A, B and C differing in prior brentuximab vedotin exposure. The sequenced sample was peripheral blood mononuclear cells (PBMCs), obtained at baseline. The receptors originated from a human donor with classical Hodgkin lymphoma.

This clone has a single count. This rearrangement joins TRBV6-5 to TRBJ2-1, with 8 bases identical to TRBD2. V lost 2 bases, J lost 8 bases, and 8 bases stayed unmatched. CDR3 length equals 15 residues. CDR1 is MNHEY and CDR2 is SVGAGI in the germline V gene. In DNA, the CDR3 is TGTGCCAGCAGTTACCTAGTAGCGGGACTAGATGAGCAGTTCTTC. Residues: CASSYLVAGLDEQFF.

V is TRBV29-1 and J is TRBJ2-2, with D uncertain. V was shortened by 5 bases and J by 9 bases, with 7 bases between the two germline ends. The V gene's germline CDR1 is SQVTM and CDR2 ANQGSEA. This CDR3 region has 10 residues. CDR3 DNA: TGCAGCGTTTCTCTCAGGGAGCTGTTTTTT. Translation: CSVSLRELFF.

The chain combines TRBV30 with TRBJ2-2; TRBD1 is a possible D gene (5 bases). The CDR3 spans 14 residues. In germline, CDR1 is GTSNPN, CDR2 SVGIG (reference sequence). Trimming cost V 5 bases and J 0 bases, with 10 bases left between them. CDR3: CAWVRQSNTGELFF. CDR3 in DNA: TGTGCCTGGGTGAGACAGTCGAACACCGGGGAGCTGTTTTTT.

This clone was observed a handful of times. The J gene is TRBJ1-1, the V gene TRBV28, with 8 bases identical to TRBD1. The trim removed 8 bases at V and 4 bases at J, leaving 3 bases unmatched. Germline V gene sequence: CDR1 MDHEN, CDR2 SYDVKM. The CDR3 totals 12 residues. The CDR3 coding sequence is TGTGCCAGCTATGACAGGGGCACTGAAGCTTTCTTT. This translates into CASYDRGTEAFF.

The gene calls are TRBV27 and TRBJ2-1; 15 bases map to TRBD2. Germline values: CDR1 MNHEY, CDR2 SMNVEV (reference sequence). Trimming cost V 3 bases and J 0 bases; bases outside gene matches: 9. This CDR3 has 20 residues. The CDR3, as DNA: TGTGCCAGCAGTTTTTTAGGACTAGCGGGGGGGCCTAGCTCCTACAATGAGCAGTTCTTC. Protein: CASSFLGLAGGPSSYNEQFF.

V usage is TRBV5-1 and J usage is TRBJ2-7; 10 bases are shared with TRBD2. The CDR3 length is 17 residues. The germline V gene has CDR1 SGHRS and CDR2 YFSETQ. After removal of 0 bases from V and 2 bases from J, the junction contained 8 bases not matched to a gene. CDR3 in amino acids: CASSLVVAGGAPYEQYF. The CDR3 DNA is TGCGCCAGCAGCTTGGTGGTAGCGGGGGGTGCCCCCTACGAGCAGTACTTC. Using reference TRBV5-1 and TRBJ2-7 for the parts outside the CDR3, the full variable domain is KAGVTQTPRYLIKTRGQQVTLSCSPISGHRSVSWYQQTPGQGLQFLFEYFSETQRNKGNFPGRFSGRQFSNSRSEMNVSTLELGDSALYLCASSLVVAGGAPYEQYFGPGTRLTVT.

This clone was observed a few times. The rearrangement joins TRBV7-3 to TRBJ2-2, with D perhaps given as TRBD1 or TRBD2 (5 bases each). V gave up 4 bases and J gave up 1 base, with 10 bases separating them. The CDR3 sequence is 15 residues long. Germline V gives CDR1 SGHTA, CDR2 FQGTGA. The CDR3 loop is CASSWGTVNTGELFF. CDR3 in DNA: TGTGCCAGCAGCTGGGGGACGGTGAACACCGGGGAGCTGTTTTTT.

The chain is built from TRBV29-1 and TRBJ2-7, with TRBD1 identical over 10 bases. The CDR3 is made up of 14 amino acids. After removal of 4 bases from V and 5 bases from J, the junction contained 8 bases not matched to a gene. Germline V gene data show CDR1 as SQVTM and CDR2 as ANQGSEA. The CDR3 coding sequence is TGCAGCGTTGGATTCGGCGGGACAGGGGACGAGCAGTACTTC. It specifies CSVGFGGTGDEQYF.